This T cell receptor (beta chain) was captured by sequencing in a study of blood T cells in healthy people across ages. Next came a second PCR, run for roughly 6 to 11 cycles, which used a sample-barcoded 5' primer along with a J-beta primer mix. TCRdb re-called the 5' RACE reads with MiXCR, one entry per CDR3 protein. Of under 2,000,000 distinct CDR3 sequences in the sample, less than 50% are singletons; the top ten hold approximately 2%. Overall study findings and caveats: Versus aged donors, long-lived donors had higher diversity and more naive CD4+ cells. Researchers said unsorted PBMCs prevented a conclusive naive versus antigen-experienced comparison.

This clonotype was picked up a small number of times. The antigen is undetermined. The CDR3 has 14 amino acids. V shed 5 bases and J 4 bases; nucleotides not matched to a gene: 5. CDR1 and CDR2 (germline): SNHLY, FYNNEI. The receptor's source is a middle-aged woman in good health. Sequenced sample: blood. The gene calls are TRBV2 and TRBJ2-3, with TRBD2 matching over 8 bases. The CDR3, as DNA: TGTGCCAGCAGTTCGCCTAGCGGGCCAGATACGCAGTATTTT. Amino acid sequence: CASSSPSGPDTQYF.